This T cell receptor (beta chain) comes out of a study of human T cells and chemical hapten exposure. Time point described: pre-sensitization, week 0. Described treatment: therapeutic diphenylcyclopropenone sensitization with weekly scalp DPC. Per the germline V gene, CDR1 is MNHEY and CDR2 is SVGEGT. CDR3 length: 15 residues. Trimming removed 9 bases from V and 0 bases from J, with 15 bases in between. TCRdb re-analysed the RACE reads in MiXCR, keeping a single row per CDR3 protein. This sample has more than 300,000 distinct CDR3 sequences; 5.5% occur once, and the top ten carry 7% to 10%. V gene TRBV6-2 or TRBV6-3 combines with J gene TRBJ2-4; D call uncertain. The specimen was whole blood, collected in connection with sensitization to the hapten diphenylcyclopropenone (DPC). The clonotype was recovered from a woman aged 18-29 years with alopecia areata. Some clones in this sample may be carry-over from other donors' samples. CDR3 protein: CASTSLSGAKNIQYF. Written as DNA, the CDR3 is TGTGCCAGTACGTCTCTCTCCGGAGCCAAAAACATTCAGTACTTC.